Here is one T cell receptor beta chain with its context. CDR1 is KGHSH, CDR2 LQKENI, per germline. V was pared by 6 bases and J by 6 bases, with 14 bases between. This CDR3 spans 13 amino acids. This entry is derived from a study of blood T cell repertoires in COVID-19. TCRdb's copy holds only in-frame clones and misses some; the assay was immunoSEQ multiplex PCR. The data show a few hundred thousand clones, 83% seen once. Individuals aged about 18 to 89 years were recruited from about two dozen US areas. This rearrangement joins TRBV18 to TRBJ1-2; D not certain. This clonotype was sampled from a woman in her forties or fifties who had recovered from COVID-19. The sample consisted of PBMCs or T cells enriched from blood (not recorded which). CDR3 sequence reads: CASSDWTRDGYTF. CDR3 bases: TGTGCCAGCTCTGACTGGACTAGGGATGGCTACACCTTC.